Following are 30 T cell receptor beta chains from one sample sequenced in a study of blood T cell repertoires in COVID-19. Libraries were prepared by immunoSEQ multiplex PCR; TCRdb keeps only in-frame clonotypes and omits some of them. Among fewer than 65,000 clones, around 85% were seen once, and the ten largest hold 6.5%. The sample was peripheral blood. The receptor set was obtained from a man aged 55 to 69 with acute or convalescent COVID-19.

This chain joins TRBV6-6 and TRBJ1-2; 8 bases are shared with TRBD1. This CDR3 comprises 15 residues. Per germline, CDR1 MNHNY and CDR2 SVGAGI (reference sequence). The J segment lost 5 bases and the V segment lost 5 bases, leaving 10 bases of the junction unmatched. The DNA of the CDR3 is TGTGCCAGCAGTCCACTACGGACAGGGAGTTATGGCTACACCTTC. This sequence encodes CASSPLRTGSYGYTF.

This clone occurred once. This chain links TRBV27 with TRBJ2-7; no clear D gene. Germline-derived CDR1 and CDR2 are MNHEY and SMNVEV (reference sequence). V was trimmed by 3 bases and J by 4 bases, leaving 16 bases between them. CDR3 length: 15 residues. CDR3 region: CASSLSSRRSYEQYF. In DNA form, the CDR3 reads TGTGCCAGCAGTTTGAGTAGCCGACGCTCTTACGAGCAGTACTTC.

The chain recombines TRBV5-1 with TRBJ2-3, with D possibly TRBD1 on 5 matching bases. CDR1 is SGHRS, CDR2 YFSETQ, per germline. This CDR3 contains 13 residues. V was pared by 6 bases and J by 3 bases, with 11 bases between. CDR3 loop: CASTDQGTDTQYF. DNA for the CDR3: TGCGCCAGCACCGATCAGGGTACAGATACGCAGTATTTT. The whole variable domain, filled in from reference TRBV5-1 and TRBJ2-3, reads KAGVTQTPRYLIKTRGQQVTLSCSPISGHRSVSWYQQTPGQGLQFLFEYFSETQRNKGNFPGRFSGRQFSNSRSEMNVSTLELGDSALYLCASTDQGTDTQYFGPGTRLTVL.

The chain is built from TRBV2 and TRBJ1-5; 10 nucleotides align to TRBD1. The CDR3 contains 15 residues. The J segment lost 7 bases and the V segment lost 7 bases, leaving 10 bases of the junction unmatched. CDR1 SNHLY and CDR2 FYNNEI come from the germline V gene. In DNA form, the CDR3 reads TGTGCCAGCAACCTACTCGGACAGGGGGGCCAGCCCCAGCATTTT. Its translation: CASNLLGQGGQPQHF.

The genes are TRBV28 and TRBJ1-5, with D possibly matching TRBD1 (5 bases). V lost 3 bases, J lost 4 bases, and 7 bases lay in between. Germline lookup yields CDR1 MDHEN and CDR2 SYDVKM. The CDR3 has 13 amino acids. The CDR3 DNA reads TGTGCCAGCAGTTTCGGGGGGAATCAGCCCCAGCATTTT. Translated: CASSFGGNQPQHF.

V gene TRBV28 combines with J gene TRBJ2-1, with 7 bases identical to TRBD1. CDR1 and CDR2 (germline): MDHEN, SYDVKM. The CDR3 runs 17 residues. With V trimmed by 4 bases and J by 9 bases, 18 bases remained unmatched. CDR3: CASSSQRRVRGTGEQFF. CDR3 sequence (DNA): TGTGCCAGCAGTTCACAAAGGCGGGTCAGGGGGACGGGTGAGCAGTTCTTC. The full variable domain, with the rest looked up from reference TRBV28 and TRBJ2-1, is DVKVTQSSRYLVKRTGEKVFLECVQDMDHENMFWYRQDPGLGLRLIYFSYDVKMKEKGDIPEGYSVSREKKERFSLILESASTNQTSMYLCASSSQRRVRGTGEQFFGPGTRLTVL.

The CDR3 is CASSQTSLRFHYEQYF. The DNA for the CDR3 is TGTGCCAGCAGCCAAACTAGCCTCCGATTTCACTACGAGCAGTACTTC. J is TRBJ2-7 and V is TRBV11-2; tentatively, D is TRBD2 (6 bases). The V gene lost 5 bases and the J gene lost 3 bases, with 20 bases spanning the gap. The CDR3 runs 16 residues. Germline V lookup: CDR1 SGHAT, CDR2 FQNNGV.

The chain carries TRBV4-2 and TRBJ2-7, with 7 bases that match TRBD1. Germline V CDR1 and CDR2: LGHNA, YNFKEQ. The CDR3 is 16 amino acids. V lost 1 base and J lost 3; bases outside the gene matches: 9. The CDR3 region is CASSQVIGAGGYEQYF. The CDR3 DNA is TGTGCCAGCAGCCAAGTAATCGGTGCAGGGGGCTACGAGCAGTACTTC.

V and J are TRBV5-8 and TRBJ2-3; D not resolved. Per germline, CDR1 SGHTS and CDR2 YDEGEE. Trimming took 3 bases from V and 0 from J, leaving 14 bases between them. CDR3 length equals 16 residues. CDR3 in amino acids: CASSSLAATSTDTQYF. DNA for the CDR3: TGTGCCAGCAGCTCCCTCGCGGCAACTAGCACAGATACGCAGTATTTT.

This clone was counted a few times. V usage is TRBV11-2 and J usage is TRBJ2-1, with a possible D match to TRBD2 (6 bases). The CDR3 spans 14 residues. Germline V CDR1 and CDR2: SGHAT, FQNNGV. Deletions cut 5 bases from V and 0 bases from J, with 8 bases between. The CDR3 DNA reads as TGTGCCAGCAGCAAAGCGGGCTCCTACAATGAGCAGTTCTTC. Translation: CASSKAGSYNEQFF.

The chain couples TRBV24-1 to TRBJ2-1; D is undetermined. The V end lost 6 bases, the J end lost 0 bases, and 8 bases lay between the germline ends. The CDR3 sequence is 14 residues long. Germline loops: CDR1 KGHDR, CDR2 SFDVKD. In DNA form, the CDR3 reads TGTGCCACCAGTAAGATGAGCTCCTACAATGAGCAGTTCTTC. Amino acids: CATSKMSSYNEQFF.

Note on this clone: Other DNA sequences within the sample encode an identical CDR3. The chain combines TRBV6-5 with TRBJ1-1; a possible D gene is TRBD1 (5 bases). CDR3 length equals 15 residues. V lost 0 bases and J lost 2, with 10 bases in between. CDR1 and CDR2 from the germline V gene are MNHEY and SVGAGI. This CDR3 reads CASSYSSRANTEAFF. The CDR3 coding sequence is TGTGCCAGCAGTTACTCGTCCAGGGCAAACACTGAAGCTTTCTTT.

V and J are TRBV7-3 and TRBJ2-3; the match to TRBD2 covers 11 bases. The CDR3 loop spans 14 amino acids. Per germline, CDR1 SGHTA and CDR2 FQGTGA. J was trimmed by 5 bases and V by 5 bases; bases with no gene match: 3. In DNA, the CDR3 is TGTGCCAGCAGCAACGGACTAGCGGGAGATACGCAGTATTTT. Protein product: CASSNGLAGDTQYF. Full variable domain (rest looked up from reference TRBV7-3 and TRBJ2-3): GAGVSQTPSNKVTEKGKYVELRCDPISGHTALYWYRQSLGQGPEFLIYFQGTGAADDSGLPNDRFFAVRPEGSVSTLKIQRTERGDSAVYLCASSNGLAGDTQYFGPGTRLTVL.

The chain employs TRBV9 and TRBJ2-1; D possibly corresponds to TRBD1 (6 bases). This CDR3 is 14 amino acids long. In germline, CDR1 is SGDLS, CDR2 YYNGEE. Trimming removed 0 bases from V and 6 bases from J, with 10 bases in between. DNA for the CDR3: TGTGCCAGCAGCGTAGTAGGGACAACCAATGAGCAGTTCTTC. Translated, it gives CASSVVGTTNEQFF.

The rearrangement uses TRBV5-1 and TRBJ1-2; D gene unclear. V lost 5 bases and J 5 bases, leaving 10 bases between the germline ends. This CDR3 has 12 amino acids. Germline CDR1 reads SGHRS; CDR2 reads YFSETQ. In DNA, the CDR3 is TGCGCCAGCAGACCCGAAGAGTATGGCTACACCTTC. Translated: CASRPEEYGYTF.

The V call is TRBV3-1 (or the pseudogene TRBV3-2), the J call TRBJ2-6; TRBD1 might be the D (6 bases). The CDR3 covers 14 residues. V was clipped by 3 bases and J by 9 bases, with 12 bases between them. CDR1 LGHDT and CDR2 YNNKEL come from the germline V gene (reference sequence). The CDR3 loop reads CASSQIQGVNVLTF. As DNA, the CDR3 is TGTGCCAGCAGCCAGATACAGGGAGTCAACGTCCTGACTTTC.

This clone was observed once. The chain is built from TRBV5-4 and TRBJ1-1; D possibly corresponds to TRBD1 (5 bases). The CDR3 is made up of 15 amino acids. CDR1 is SGHNT, CDR2 YYREEE, per germline (reference sequence). V lost 0 bases, J lost 0 bases, and 9 bases lay in between. Here the CDR3 DNA reads TGTGCCAGCAGCTTGGCGGGGGGTTTGAACACTGAAGCTTTCTTT. Its protein product is CASSLAGGLNTEAFF.

The chain links TRBV7-9 to TRBJ1-1; TRBD1 matches at 8 bases. Per germline, CDR1 SEHNR and CDR2 FQNEAQ (reference sequence). There are 16 residues in the CDR3. With 1 base clipped from V and 4 bases from J, the junction kept 8 bases outside the gene matches. For the CDR3, the DNA is TGTGCCAGCAGCTTAGAGCCCGGACAGGGTGGCACTGAAGCTTTCTTT. Translation: CASSLEPGQGGTEAFF.

The rearrangement uses TRBV5-1 and TRBJ2-5, with 11 nucleotides matching TRBD2. The length of the CDR3 is 15 residues. The ends lost 7 bases at V and 4 bases at J; junction bases unmatched: 9. Germline V gene lookup returns CDR1 SGHRS and CDR2 YFSETQ. CDR3 in amino acids: CASESLGLAGETQYF. CDR3 sequence (DNA): TGCGCCAGCGAGAGCCTTGGACTAGCGGGAGAGACCCAGTACTTC.

This chain uses TRBV28 with TRBJ1-1; D not resolved. Trimming removed 1 base at V and 0 bases at J, with 9 bases between. Germline V lookup: CDR1 MDHEN, CDR2 SYDVKM. This CDR3 region has 15 residues. DNA for the CDR3: TGTGCCAGCAGTTTATTTGGAGGAATGAACACTGAAGCTTTCTTT. Its translation: CASSLFGGMNTEAFF.

This chain uses TRBV29-1 with TRBJ2-7; 14 bases align to TRBD2. The germline V gene encodes CDR1 SQVTM and CDR2 ANQGSEA. V was pared by 4 bases and J by 9 bases, with 8 bases of the junction left unmatched. The CDR3 sequence is 14 residues long. The CDR3 reads CSVGGTSGSSGQYF. The CDR3 coding sequence is TGCAGCGTTGGAGGGACTAGCGGGAGTTCGGGGCAGTACTTC.

The CDR3 coding sequence is TGTGCCAGCACCCAGACAGGGGGTGGGCCCCCTTCCTCCTACGAGCAGTACTTC. It codes for CASTQTGGGPPSSYEQYF. The rearrangement links TRBV21-1 to TRBJ2-7; TRBD1 was called by the table and not checked on the DNA. TRBV21-1 is flagged as a pseudogene. CDR3 length: 18 residues.

This chain joins TRBV6-5 and TRBJ2-2; 10 bases map to TRBD1. In germline, CDR1 is MNHEY, CDR2 SVGAGI. The CDR3 totals 14 residues. After removal of 8 bases from V and 5 bases from J, the junction contained 5 bases not matched to a gene. CDR3 sequence: CASQGQGRTGELFF. In nucleotides, the CDR3 is TGTGCCAGCCAGGGACAGGGGAGGACCGGGGAGCTGTTTTTT.

DNA of the CDR3: TGTGCCAGCAGCCTAAATCAGGGGGCTAGAGATACGCAGTATTTT. Its translation is CASSLNQGARDTQYF. The chain is built from TRBV11-1 and TRBJ2-3, with TRBD1 matching over 8 bases. The germline V gene has CDR1 SGHAT and CDR2 FQDESV (reference sequence). The ends lost 5 bases at V and 5 bases at J; junction bases unmatched: 9. This CDR3 is built from 15 residues.

This clone was counted a few times. This sample also contains other DNA sequences that code for the same CDR3. The chain couples TRBV11-2 to TRBJ1-2; TRBD1 matches at 8 bases. Per germline, CDR1 SGHAT and CDR2 FQNNGV. The trim removed 1 base at V and 4 bases at J, leaving 5 bases unmatched. This CDR3 comprises 15 residues. The CDR3 bases are TGTGCCAGCAGCTTAGTGGCAGGGGGCGGCTATGGCTACACCTTC. It specifies CASSLVAGGGYGYTF.

The chain joins TRBV10-2 to TRBJ1-5, with 7 bases matching TRBD1. This CDR3 is 14 amino acids long. With 6 bases clipped from V and 7 bases from J, the junction kept 9 bases outside the gene matches. Germline CDR1 and CDR2: WSHSY and SAAADI. CDR3 amino acids: CASRPTGQGQPQHF. For the CDR3, the DNA is TGCGCCAGCAGGCCGACAGGGCAGGGGCAGCCCCAGCATTTT.

The chain couples TRBV6-2 or TRBV6-3 to TRBJ1-4; 10 bases agree with TRBD1. CDR3 length: 14 residues. V lost 6 bases, J lost 8 bases, and 6 bases stayed unmatched. Germline V lookup: CDR1 MNHEY, CDR2 SVGEGT. DNA of the CDR3: TGTGCCAGCAGCACCGGGACAGGGGCCGAAAAACTGTTTTTT. This encodes CASSTGTGAEKLFF.

This chain connects TRBV28 to TRBJ1-4, with unresolved D. The V gene lost 6 bases and the J gene lost 7 bases, with 6 bases spanning the gap. Germline CDR1 reads MDHEN; CDR2 reads SYDVKM. CDR3 length: 11 amino acids. The CDR3 region is CASSSREKLFF. DNA of the CDR3: TGTGCCAGCAGCTCCCGTGAAAAACTGTTTTTT.

The rearrangement links TRBV27 to TRBJ2-4; 7 bases align to TRBD2. The CDR3 consists of 17 residues. Germline V gives CDR1 MNHEY, CDR2 SMNVEV (reference sequence). Germline trimming cut 6 bases from V and 7 bases from J; bases unmatched to any gene: 18. The CDR3 reads CASSTVTGVRGENIQYF. The CDR3 DNA is TGTGCCAGCAGCACTGTTACGGGAGTACGGGGGGAGAACATTCAGTACTTC.

V usage is TRBV30 and J usage is TRBJ1-3; possible D gene TRBD1, 6 bases. Looked up from germline, CDR1 is GTSNPN and CDR2 is SVGIG (reference sequence). With 2 bases removed from V and 3 bases from J, the gap between germline ends came to 8 bases. CDR3 length: 13 amino acids. Written as DNA, the CDR3 is TGTGCCTGGAGTTCAGGGGATGGAAACACCATATATTTT. Its translation: CAWSSGDGNTIYF.